Listed here are 4 T cell receptor beta chains from one sample, sequenced in a study of blood T cell repertoires in COVID-19. TCRdb keeps only in-frame clones here, not all; method: immunoSEQ multiplex PCR. The sample yields approximately 250,000 clones, 65% to 85% seen once. The sequencing sample was made of peripheral blood. These receptors originate from a human donor in a cohort sampled during active COVID-19.

This clone has a single count. The chain has TRBV25-1 and TRBJ2-7, with 10 positions matching TRBD1. The CDR3 has 13 residues. Germline V CDR1 and CDR2: MGHDK, SYGVNS. V gave up 10 bases and J gave up 2 bases; unmatched junction bases: 5. The CDR3 is CAIPGQGTYEQYF. Here the CDR3 DNA reads TGTGCCATTCCGGGACAGGGGACCTACGAGCAGTACTTC.

This sequence joins TRBV24-1 and TRBJ2-1; 10 bases match TRBD2. V lost 4 bases, J lost 10 bases, and 9 bases stayed unmatched. From germline, CDR1 is KGHDR and CDR2 SFDVKD. There are 15 residues in the CDR3. The CDR3 DNA follows: TGTGCCACCAGTGAACTAGCGGGGAAGTCTCGCGAGCAGTTCTTC. As protein: CATSELAGKSREQFF.

The V gene is TRBV9, the J gene TRBJ1-1, with TRBD1 matching over 7 bases. There are 15 residues in the CDR3. Germline loops: CDR1 SGDLS, CDR2 YYNGEE. V dropped 3 bases and J dropped 5; count of bases not matched to a gene: 10. CDR3 protein: CASSDRGTKGTEAFF. CDR3 coding DNA: TGTGCCAGCAGCGACAGGGGAACTAAGGGTACTGAAGCTTTCTTT.

In this sample, this clone turned up once. The J gene is TRBJ2-7, the V gene TRBV11-3; D may be TRBD2 (6 bases). In germline, CDR1 is SGHNT, CDR2 YENEEA. The CDR3 runs 14 residues. V lost 5 bases and J lost 2, with 13 bases in between. The CDR3 DNA reads as TGTGCCAGCAGCCCGCGGGGTTCACCCTACGAGCAGTACTTC. The encoded protein is CASSPRGSPYEQYF.